This record looks at one T cell receptor beta chain sequence and its context. Its cognate antigen is unknown. These data originate in a study of T-cell memory formation after mild COVID-19. Study context: Largely, TCR clusters stayed within a single donor.

Study observations and caveats: Among clones contracting day 15 to 85, CD4/CD8 was balanced, whereas later expanders leaned CD4+. Cross-reactive memory seemingly joined, as some responding clones were found in pre-infection memory. Second-wave clones peaking on day 37 lacked confirmed SARS-CoV-2 specificity.

Germline V CDR1 and CDR2: MNHEY, SVGAGI. This CDR3 is 14 amino acids long. V lost 5 bases and J 3 bases, leaving 11 bases between the germline ends. In TCRdb, the 5' RACE reads were re-called with MiXCR into one record per CDR3 protein. Of more than 100,000 distinct CDR3 sequences listed, 5% to 6.5% are singletons. The chain carries TRBV6-5 and TRBJ2-1, with D perhaps TRBD1 or TRBD2 (5 bases each). This sequence was found in an adult woman who had mild COVID-19 (a few samples of this study predate the infection). Cell type and time point are not known. Sequencing was carried out using PBMCs or a T cell subset sorted from them (not recorded which). CDR3 in amino acids: CASSRDGYYNEQFF. The CDR3 nucleotides read TGTGCCAGCAGTCGGGACGGATACTACAATGAGCAGTTCTTC.